These T cell receptor beta chains were read from a single sample in a study of T-cell memory formation after mild COVID-19. TCRdb processed the 5' RACE reads anew with MiXCR; each CDR3 protein has one entry. The sample holds about 210,000 distinct CDR3 sequences; about 27% are singletons and the top ten take about an eighth. Material for sequencing was PBMCs or a T cell subset sorted from them (not recorded which). All receptors come from an adult woman who had mild COVID-19 (a few samples of this study predate the infection). Cell type and time point are not known. Each CDR3 is given with its conserved first and last residue. D genes are given only for firm matches. Size is stated for part of the rows, as once, few or many counts, or as a class when the clone is expanded.

TRBJ2-7	TRBD1	TRBV7-9	few	TGTGCCAGCAGCCCAGCTGGACAGGGGATCGGGTACGAGCAGTACTTC	CASSPAGQGIGYEQYF
TRBJ2-3	TRBD2	TRBV4-3	-	TGCGCCAGCAGCCTCAGGGAGGGACTAGCGGGAGTAGATACGCAGTATTTT	CASSLREGLAGVDTQYF
TRBJ2-7	-	TRBV27	-	TGTGCCAGCAAATCGTCCTACGAGCAGTACTTC	CASKSSYEQYF
TRBJ1-1	-	TRBV2	few	TGTGCCAGCAGTGAATTTGGTTCGTTGAACACTGAAGCTTTCTTT	CASSEFGSLNTEAFF
TRBJ2-1	-	TRBV29-1	-	TGCAGCGTTTTTCCCATCAAGGGTAGGCGCGGCGGGAAATACAATGAGCAGTTCTTC	CSVFPIKGRRGGKYNEQFF
TRBJ2-7	TRBD2	TRBV5-1	few	TGCGCCAGCACCCCGCTGGGAAGCGGGACTACTCCTGGACTCTACGAGCAGTACTTC	CASTPLGSGTTPGLYEQYF
TRBJ1-3	-	TRBV9	-	TGTGCCAGCAGCGAGGCAGGGGCGGTGGCTGGAAACACCATATATTTT	CASSEAGAVAGNTIYF
TRBJ1-5	-	TRBV7-9	few	TGTGCCAGCAGCTCGACCCTCAGCAATCAGCCCCAGCATTTT	CASSSTLSNQPQHF
TRBJ1-1	-	TRBV4-1	-	TGCGCCAGCAGCCAAGATACCGGGGGCACTGAAGCTTTCTTT	CASSQDTGGTEAFF
TRBJ2-1	-	TRBV20-1	-	TGCAGGGCCAGACTCAGGGGATACAATGAGCAGTTCTTC	CRARLRGYNEQFF
TRBJ2-5	-	TRBV10-3	-	TGTGCCATCAGTGAGTCGAAAGAGACCCAGTACTTC	CAISESKETQYF
TRBJ2-2	-	TRBV12-3/TRBV12-4	-	TGTGCCAGCAGTCTCGCGTTAGGGAACACCGGGGAGCTGTTTTTT	CASSLALGNTGELFF
TRBJ2-7	-	TRBV3-1	few	TGTGCCAGCAGCCGCGTGGCGGGGGAGCAGTACTTC	CASSRVAGEQYF
TRBJ2-1	TRBD2	TRBV7-3	-	TGTGCCAGCAGCTTAAAGGGACGCGGGACTAGCTCCAATGAGCAGTTCTTC	CASSLKGRGTSSNEQFF
TRBJ2-3	TRBD2	TRBV2	-	TGTGCCAGCAGTGAGGGGACTAGCGGAAGCACAGATACGCAGTATTTT	CASSEGTSGSTDTQYF
TRBJ2-1	-	TRBV6-2/TRBV6-3	few	TGTGCCAGCAGTCCCTCCGGGGGTGTTCCTAATGAGCAGTTCTTC	CASSPSGGVPNEQFF
TRBJ2-3	-	TRBV5-1	few	TGCGCCAGCATCGACAGGCCGACGGCAGATACGCAGTATTTT	CASIDRPTADTQYF
TRBJ2-1	TRBD2	TRBV18	once	TGTGCCAGCTCACCCGTAGCGGGCGGATACAATGAGCAGTTCTTC	CASSPVAGGYNEQFF
TRBJ2-1	-	TRBV2	-	TGTGCCAGCAGTGATGGGCCTCCGAATATCAATGAGCAGTTCTTC	CASSDGPPNINEQFF
TRBJ1-2	-	TRBV2	few	TGTGCCAGCAGTGTGAGGGTGGGGTATGGCTATGGCTACACCTTC	CASSVRVGYGYGYTF
TRBJ2-2	-	TRBV7-6	few	TGTGCCAGCAGCTCGAGGGGGGGGACCGGGGAGCTGTTTTTT	CASSSRGGTGELFF
TRBJ2-7	-	TRBV29-1	-	TGCAGCGTTCGTCAGGCGTCCTACGAGCAGTACTTC	CSVRQASYEQYF
TRBJ1-2	TRBD1	TRBV12-3/TRBV12-4	-	TGTGCCAGCAGGTCGACAGGGAGAGGCGACTATGGCTACACCTTC	CASRSTGRGDYGYTF
TRBJ2-1	TRBD1	TRBV29-1	few	TGCAGCGTTGATGGGACAGGGGCCTACAATGAGCAGTTCTTC	CSVDGTGAYNEQFF
TRBJ2-3	-	TRBV4-2	-	TGTGCCAGCAGAAGGACCGACCTGAACACAGATACGCAGTATTTT	CASRRTDLNTDTQYF
TRBJ2-7	-	TRBV5-5	few	TGTGCCAGCGTCCGTGATTGGGCTAGCTCCTACGAGCAGTACTTC	CASVRDWASSYEQYF
TRBJ2-1	-	TRBV7-9	few	TGTGCCAGCAGCTTTGATATTTCAGGTCTCTCCTACAATGAGCAGTTCTTC	CASSFDISGLSYNEQFF
TRBJ1-6	-	TRBV2	-	TGTGCCAGCAGTGAAACAGCGTCGTATAATTCACCCCTCCACTTT	CASSETASYNSPLHF
TRBJ2-1	TRBD2	TRBV3-1	-	TGTGCCAGCAGCCCAGCCGGGACTAGCTCCTACAATGAGCAGTTCTTC	CASSPAGTSSYNEQFF
TRBJ2-3	TRBD1	TRBV7-3	-	TGTGCCAGCAGCTCAGGGACAGCCACTAGCACAGATACGCAGTATTTT	CASSSGTATSTDTQYF
TRBJ1-4	-	TRBV20-1	-	TGCAGTGCTCGGGGTACTAATGAAAAACTGTTTTTT	CSARGTNEKLFF
TRBJ2-2	TRBD2	TRBV7-3	few	TGTGCCAGCAGTCCCGGGACTAGCGCCCCCGGGGAGCTGTTTTTT	CASSPGTSAPGELFF
TRBJ1-5	TRBD1	TRBV4-2	-	TGTGCCAGCAGCCAACTACTACCGGGACAGGGAACTTTCAATCAGCCCCAGCATTTT	CASSQLLPGQGTFNQPQHF
TRBJ2-5	-	TRBV12-3/TRBV12-4	-	TGTGCCAGCAGTCCGCCACTAGGGGGAAGAGAGACCCAGTACTTC	CASSPPLGGRETQYF
TRBJ2-1	TRBD1	TRBV5-1	-	TGCGCCAGCAGCTTGGGGGACAGGGCGGGGAATGAGCAGTTCTTC	CASSLGDRAGNEQFF
TRBJ2-7	-	TRBV7-9	few	TGTGCCAGCAGCCAATTCGGGGATACCTACGAGCAGTACTTC	CASSQFGDTYEQYF
TRBJ2-1	TRBD2	TRBV4-1	-	TGCGCCAGCAGCCAAAAAATCCCCGGACTAGCGGGAGGGGGTGAGCAGTTCTTC	CASSQKIPGLAGGGEQFF
TRBJ2-1	TRBD2	TRBV19	-	TGTGCCAGTAGTATAGGTCTAGCGGTATACAATGAGCAGTTCTTC	CASSIGLAVYNEQFF
TRBJ2-7	TRBD1	TRBV10-3	few	TGTGCCAGCGGCGCGTCAGGGGGACGATACGAGCAGTACTTC	CASGASGGRYEQYF
TRBJ2-2	-	TRBV5-1	-	TGCGCCAGCAGCCTTGGGACATTTACCACCGGGGAGCTGTTTTTT	CASSLGTFTTGELFF
TRBJ2-5	-	TRBV24-1	-	TGTGCCACCAGCAGACAGGCGGGGGAGACCCAGTACTTC	CATSRQAGETQYF
TRBJ1-2	TRBD1	TRBV30	-	TGTGCCTGGACCACCCCGGGACAGGGGGCTTACTATGGCTACACCTTC	CAWTTPGQGAYYGYTF
TRBJ1-5	-	TRBV7-2	few	TGTGCCAGCAGCTTAGGTGGAGGGCCCAATCAGCCCCAGCATTTT	CASSLGGGPNQPQHF
TRBJ1-2	TRBD1	TRBV12-3/TRBV12-4	few	TGTGCCAGCAGTTTAGAGGGACAGATCTATGGCTACACCTTC	CASSLEGQIYGYTF
TRBJ1-2	-	TRBV6-1	-	TGTGCCAGCAGCAACAACCGGGCCCTCTATGGCTACACCTTC	CASSNNRALYGYTF
TRBJ2-3	-	TRBV4-1	few	TGCGCCAGCAGCCAAGATTTTATGGATACGCAGTATTTT	CASSQDFMDTQYF
TRBJ2-2	-	TRBV7-9	-	TGTGCCAGCAGCCAGGGTCCCGGGACGTCCGGGGAGCTGTTTTTT	CASSQGPGTSGELFF
TRBJ1-5	-	TRBV20-1	-	TGCAGTGCTAGAGATCTTACAGGGAGTCAGCCCCAGCATTTT	CSARDLTGSQPQHF
TRBJ2-4	TRBD1	TRBV7-2	-	TGTGCCAGCAGCCCTGGACAGGAAAACATTCAGTACTTC	CASSPGQENIQYF
TRBJ2-2	TRBD1	TRBV28	few	TGTGCCCCTTCGGGACAGGTGAACACCGGGGAGCTGTTTTTT	CAPSGQVNTGELFF
TRBJ1-1	-	TRBV12-3/TRBV12-4	-	TGTGCCAGCGGGGCCCCGGGGTACACTGAAGCTTTCTTT	CASGAPGYTEAFF
TRBJ2-7	TRBD2	TRBV7-8	-	TGTGCCAGCAGCTCGGGACTAGCGATCTACGAGCAGTACTTC	CASSSGLAIYEQYF
TRBJ1-1	TRBD1	TRBV18	-	TGTGCCAGCCTACGGACAGGGGGCACTGAAGCTTTCTTT	CASLRTGGTEAFF
TRBJ2-7	TRBD2	TRBV6-6	-	TGTGCCACCTCCCCTAGCGGGAGTTCCTACGAGCAGTACTTC	CATSPSGSSYEQYF
TRBJ2-1	-	TRBV7-9	-	TGTGCCAGCAGACCACGAGTGGCCACCTACAATGAGCAGTTCTTC	CASRPRVATYNEQFF
TRBJ2-7	-	TRBV5-4	few	TGTGCCAGCAGCACTACAGCGAACTACGAGCAGTACTTC	CASSTTANYEQYF